The rows below give T cell receptor beta chains drawn from one sample of a study of CD8+CD57+ T cells in acquired aplastic anemia. TCRdb used MiXCR to reprocess the reads, holding one entry per CDR3 protein. The profile shows about 220,000 distinct CDR3 sequences, roughly 35% of them singletons. Material for sequencing was sorted CD4+, CD8+, or CD8+CD57+ T cells (not recorded which) from PBMCs. Source of these receptors: a human donor in good health, serving as a control. CDR3s include the opening cysteine and the closing phenylalanine or tryptophan. A D gene is named only where the DNA matches it firmly. Size values are once, few and many counts, or a class for expanded clones, and some rows have none.

clone size: many; V gene: TRBV10-1; J gene: TRBJ1-3; D gene: .; CDR3 length: 13; CDR3 DNA: TGCGCCAGCTGTCGGGGACCTGGAAACACCATATATTTT; CDR3 protein: CASCRGPGNTIYF
clone size: .; V gene: TRBV7-9; J gene: TRBJ2-2; D gene: TRBD2; CDR3 length: 13; CDR3 DNA: TGTGCCAGCAGCGCTAGCGGGAGCGGGGAGCTGTTTTTT; CDR3 protein: CASSASGSGELFF
clone size: .; V gene: TRBV6-5; J gene: TRBJ1-3; D gene: TRBD1; CDR3 length: 15; CDR3 DNA: TGTGCCAGCAGTTACTCGAGGGGGCCGGGAAACACCATATATTTT; CDR3 protein: CASSYSRGPGNTIYF
clone size: .; V gene: TRBV10-2; J gene: TRBJ1-1; D gene: .; CDR3 length: 12; CDR3 DNA: TGCGCCAGCAGAGACAGGAACACTGAAGCTTTCTTT; CDR3 protein: CASRDRNTEAFF
clone size: .; V gene: TRBV15; J gene: TRBJ2-7; D gene: TRBD2; CDR3 length: 17; CDR3 DNA: TGTGCCACCAGCAGAGACCCTATAGCGGGGGGGACCTACGAGCAGTACTTC; CDR3 protein: CATSRDPIAGGTYEQYF
clone size: many; V gene: TRBV19; J gene: TRBJ1-1; D gene: .; CDR3 length: 16; CDR3 DNA: TGTGCCAGTAGTATACTCAGCGGTGGGATGAACACTGAAGCTTTCTTT; CDR3 protein: CASSILSGGMNTEAFF
clone size: many; V gene: TRBV5-1; J gene: TRBJ2-7; D gene: TRBD1; CDR3 length: 14; CDR3 DNA: TGCGCCAGCAGCCCGGGACAGTTCTCCTACGAGCAGTACTTC; CDR3 protein: CASSPGQFSYEQYF
clone size: many; V gene: TRBV25-1; J gene: TRBJ1-3; D gene: .; CDR3 length: 16; CDR3 DNA: TGTGCCAGCAGTGAAGTAACAGGGCGATCTGGAAACACCATATATTTT; CDR3 protein: CASSEVTGRSGNTIYF
clone size: many; V gene: TRBV11-2; J gene: TRBJ2-7; D gene: TRBD1; CDR3 length: 11; CDR3 DNA: TGTGCCACCGCCCAGGGGGACGAGCAGTACTTC; CDR3 protein: CATAQGDEQYF
clone size: few; V gene: TRBV20-1; J gene: TRBJ2-1; D gene: TRBD2; CDR3 length: 15; CDR3 DNA: TGCAGTGCTAGAGTGCTAGCGGGAGGGCCTAATGAGCAGTTCTTC; CDR3 protein: CSARVLAGGPNEQFF
clone size: many; V gene: TRBV5-6; J gene: TRBJ2-5; D gene: .; CDR3 length: 14; CDR3 DNA: TGTGCCAGCAGCGTCCAGGGAGGGGGAGAGACCCAGTACTTC; CDR3 protein: CASSVQGGGETQYF
clone size: many; V gene: TRBV3-1; J gene: TRBJ1-6; D gene: .; CDR3 length: 14; CDR3 DNA: TGTGCCAGCAGCCGGGGCCTGAATAATTCACCCCTCCACTTT; CDR3 protein: CASSRGLNNSPLHF
clone size: .; V gene: TRBV2; J gene: TRBJ1-4; D gene: .; CDR3 length: 14; CDR3 DNA: TGTGCCAGCAGTGAAGGCGCGAGGAAAGAAAAACTGTTTTTT; CDR3 protein: CASSEGARKEKLFF
clone size: many; V gene: TRBV20-1; J gene: TRBJ2-7; D gene: .; CDR3 length: 13; CDR3 DNA: TGCAGTGCTAGAGAACTACAGGGCTACGAGCAGTACTTC; CDR3 protein: CSARELQGYEQYF
clone size: .; V gene: TRBV7-7; J gene: TRBJ2-5; D gene: TRBD2; CDR3 length: 13; CDR3 DNA: TGTGCCAGCAGCTCAGGACTAGCGGAGACCCAGTACTTC; CDR3 protein: CASSSGLAETQYF
clone size: .; V gene: TRBV6-1; J gene: TRBJ1-6; D gene: TRBD1; CDR3 length: 16; CDR3 DNA: TGTGCCAGCAGTCTTGATAGGGGGCTATATAATTCACCCCTCCACTTT; CDR3 protein: CASSLDRGLYNSPLHF